The clone carrying this TCR beta chain came up many times. Its antigen is not identified. The CDR3 end lies 3 residues beyond the end of the read and is filled in from the germline J gene. Sequencing input was equivalent genomic DNA from CVID and controls. The assay was immunoSEQ multiplex PCR, and TCRdb's table has in-frame clones only and misses some. Sampling found 25,000 to 35,000 clones, none seen once. The V end was cut by 5 bases, the J end by 5 bases, with 10 bases between. Germline CDR1 and CDR2: SGHTA and FQGNSA. This CDR3 is built from 13 residues. The CVID group had 15 females and some 31 males, mean age approximately 40. No CVID subject was ill or on immunomodulatory drugs when sampled. This record comes from a study of T cell clonality in common variable immunodeficiency. Study conclusions and caveats: Reportedly, TCR beta sequences from common variable immunodeficiency showed fewer deletions and N-nucleotide insertions.

This TCR was sampled from a human donor with common variable immunodeficiency. V gene TRBV7-2 combines with J gene TRBJ1-5; a weak D match, TRBD1 (5 bases). The sequenced material came from peripheral blood mononuclear cells. CDR3 DNA (partial): TGTGCCAGCAGCCCTAGGGGTGATCAGCCC. Its protein product is CASSPRGDQP. The entire CDR3 sequence reads CASSPRGDQPQHF.